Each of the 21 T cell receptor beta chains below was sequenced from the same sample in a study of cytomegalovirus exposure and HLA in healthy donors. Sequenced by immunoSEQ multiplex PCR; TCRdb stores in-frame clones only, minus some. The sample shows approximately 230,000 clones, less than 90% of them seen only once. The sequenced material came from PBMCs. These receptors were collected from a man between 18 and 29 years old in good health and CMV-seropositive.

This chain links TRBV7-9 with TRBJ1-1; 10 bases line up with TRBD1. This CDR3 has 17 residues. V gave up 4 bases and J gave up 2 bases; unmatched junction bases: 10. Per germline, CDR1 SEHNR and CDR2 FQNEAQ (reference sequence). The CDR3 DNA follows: TGTGCCAGCAGCTCTCCGACAGGGGGCAATTTCAACACTGAAGCTTTCTTT. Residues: CASSSPTGGNFNTEAFF.

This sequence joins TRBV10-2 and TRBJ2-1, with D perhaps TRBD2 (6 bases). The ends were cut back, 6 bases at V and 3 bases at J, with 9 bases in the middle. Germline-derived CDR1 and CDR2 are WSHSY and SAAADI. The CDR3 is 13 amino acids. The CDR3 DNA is TGCGCCAGCAGCCCCGGGAGCTACAATGAGCAGTTCTTC. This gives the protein CASSPGSYNEQFF.

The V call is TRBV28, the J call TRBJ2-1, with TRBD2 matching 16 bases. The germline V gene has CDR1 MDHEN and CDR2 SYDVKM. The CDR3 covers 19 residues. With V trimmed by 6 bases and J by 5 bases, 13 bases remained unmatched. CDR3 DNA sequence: TGTGCCAGCAGAGTTTCCGGGACTAGCGGGAGGGTGGACAACAATGAGCAGTTCTTC. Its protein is CASRVSGTSGRVDNNEQFF.

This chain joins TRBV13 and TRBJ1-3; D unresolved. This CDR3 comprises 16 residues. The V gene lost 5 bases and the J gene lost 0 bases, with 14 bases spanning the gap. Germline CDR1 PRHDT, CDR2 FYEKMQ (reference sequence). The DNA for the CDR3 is TGTGCCAGCAGCCCTGGACCGCACTCCTCTGGAAACACCATATATTTT. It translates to CASSPGPHSSGNTIYF. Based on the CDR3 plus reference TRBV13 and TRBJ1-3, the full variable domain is AAGVIQSPRHLIKEKRETATLKCYPIPRHDTVYWYQQGPGQDPQFLISFYEKMQSDKGSIPDRFSAQQFSDYHSELNMSSLELGDSALYFCASSPGPHSSGNTIYFGEGSWLTVV.

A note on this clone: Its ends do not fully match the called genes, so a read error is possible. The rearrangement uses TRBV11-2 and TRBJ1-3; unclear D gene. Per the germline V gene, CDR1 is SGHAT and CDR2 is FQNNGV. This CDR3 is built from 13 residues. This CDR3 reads CASSLAPLTGLGF. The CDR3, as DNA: TGTGCCAGCAGCTTAGCCCCCCTGACCGGCCTAGGTTTT.

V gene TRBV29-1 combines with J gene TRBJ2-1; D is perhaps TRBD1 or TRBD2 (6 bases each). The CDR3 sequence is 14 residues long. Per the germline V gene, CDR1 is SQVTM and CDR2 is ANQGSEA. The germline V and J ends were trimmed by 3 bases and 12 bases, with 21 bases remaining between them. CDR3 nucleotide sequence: TGCAGCGTTGAGGACAGCCCGGGGGTTAGTGGGCAGTTCTTC. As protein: CSVEDSPGVSGQFF.

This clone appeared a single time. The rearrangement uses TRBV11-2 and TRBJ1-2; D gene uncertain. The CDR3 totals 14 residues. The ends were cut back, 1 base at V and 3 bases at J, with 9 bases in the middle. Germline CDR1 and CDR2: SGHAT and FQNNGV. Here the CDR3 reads CASSLGAEHYGYTF. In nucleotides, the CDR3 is TGTGCCAGCAGCTTAGGGGCAGAACACTATGGCTACACCTTC.

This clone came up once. CDR3 sequence: CASSLASQGDEQYF. The CDR3 region has the DNA TGTGCCAGCAGCTTAGCATCACAGGGGGACGAGCAGTACTTC. The chain has TRBV13 and TRBJ2-7, with 8 bases lining up with TRBD1. The CDR3 has 14 amino acids. V lost 1 base and J lost 5; bases outside the gene matches: 4. Germline V gene data show CDR1 as PRHDT and CDR2 as FYEKMQ (reference sequence).

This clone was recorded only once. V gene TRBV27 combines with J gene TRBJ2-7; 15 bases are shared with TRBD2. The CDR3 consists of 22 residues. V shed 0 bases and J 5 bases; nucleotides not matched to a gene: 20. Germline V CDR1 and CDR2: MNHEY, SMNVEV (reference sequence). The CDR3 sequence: CASSLSGQGAVGTSGRSDEQYF. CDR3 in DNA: TGTGCCAGCAGTTTATCGGGACAGGGGGCTGTCGGGACTAGCGGGAGGTCGGACGAGCAGTACTTC.

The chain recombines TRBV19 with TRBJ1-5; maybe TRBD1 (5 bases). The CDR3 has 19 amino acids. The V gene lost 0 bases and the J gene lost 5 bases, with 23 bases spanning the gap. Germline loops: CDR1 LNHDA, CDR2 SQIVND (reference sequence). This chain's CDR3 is CASSIDPSQTGTRDQPQHF. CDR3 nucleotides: TGTGCCAGTAGTATAGATCCTTCCCAAACAGGCACGAGGGATCAGCCCCAGCATTTT.

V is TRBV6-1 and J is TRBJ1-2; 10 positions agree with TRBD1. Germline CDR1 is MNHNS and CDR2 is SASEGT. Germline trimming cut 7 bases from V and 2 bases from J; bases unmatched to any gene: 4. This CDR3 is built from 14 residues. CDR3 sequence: CASTLDRGNYGYTF. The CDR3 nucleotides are TGTGCCAGCACTCTGGACAGGGGGAACTATGGCTACACCTTC.

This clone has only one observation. The CDR3 region is CAWSVRAGTEKLFF. The CDR3 nucleotides read TGTGCCTGGAGTGTACGAGCAGGGACGGAAAAACTGTTTTTT. V and J are TRBV30 and TRBJ1-4, with TRBD1 as a possible D gene (5 bases). V was pared by 0 bases and J by 8 bases, with 13 bases between. Germline V lookup: CDR1 GTSNPN, CDR2 SVGIG (reference sequence). This CDR3 contains 14 residues.

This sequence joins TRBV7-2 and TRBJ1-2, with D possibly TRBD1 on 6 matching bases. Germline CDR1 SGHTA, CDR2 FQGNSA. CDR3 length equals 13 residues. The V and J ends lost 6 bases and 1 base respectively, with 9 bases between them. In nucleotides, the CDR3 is TGTGCCAGCAGGATGGACAGTAACTATGGCTACACCTTC. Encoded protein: CASRMDSNYGYTF.

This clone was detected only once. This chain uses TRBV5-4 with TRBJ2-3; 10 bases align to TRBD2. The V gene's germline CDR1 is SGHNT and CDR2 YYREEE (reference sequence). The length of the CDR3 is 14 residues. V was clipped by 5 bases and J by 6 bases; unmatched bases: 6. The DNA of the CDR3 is TGTGCCAGCAGACTAGCGGGAAGTCACGATACGCAGTATTTT. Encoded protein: CASRLAGSHDTQYF. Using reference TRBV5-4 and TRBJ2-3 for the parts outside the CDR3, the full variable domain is ETGVTQSPTHLIKTRGQQVTLRCSSQSGHNTVSWYQQALGQGPQFIFQYYREEENGRGNFPPRFSGLQFPNYSSELNVNALELDDSALYLCASRLAGSHDTQYFGPGTRLTVL.

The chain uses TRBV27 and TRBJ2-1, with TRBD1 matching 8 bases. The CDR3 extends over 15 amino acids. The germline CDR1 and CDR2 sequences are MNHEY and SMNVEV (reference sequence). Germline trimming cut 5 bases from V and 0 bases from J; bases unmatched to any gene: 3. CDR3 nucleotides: TGTGCCAGCAGTAACAGGGGGAGCTCCTACAATGAGCAGTTCTTC. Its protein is CASSNRGSSYNEQFF.

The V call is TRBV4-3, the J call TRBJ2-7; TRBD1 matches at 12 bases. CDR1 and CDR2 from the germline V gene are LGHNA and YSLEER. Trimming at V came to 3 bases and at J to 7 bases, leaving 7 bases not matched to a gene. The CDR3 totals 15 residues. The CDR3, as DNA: TGCGCCAGCAGCCAGACCGGGACAGGGGGCAAGGAGCAGTACTTC. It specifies CASSQTGTGGKEQYF.

The DNA of the CDR3 is TGTGCCAGCAGGGAGGGGACTAGCGGAGGATACGAGCAGTACTTC. This translates into CASREGTSGGYEQYF. The V call is TRBV6-1, the J call TRBJ2-7, with 11 nucleotides matching TRBD2. Trimming took 6 bases from V and 4 from J; bases not matched to a gene: 8. CDR3 length equals 15 residues. The germline CDR1 and CDR2 sequences are MNHNS and SASEGT.

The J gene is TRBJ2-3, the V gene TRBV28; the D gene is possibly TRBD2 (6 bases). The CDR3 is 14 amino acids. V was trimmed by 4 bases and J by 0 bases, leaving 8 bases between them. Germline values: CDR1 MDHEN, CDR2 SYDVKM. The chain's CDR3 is CASSWGTSTDTQYF. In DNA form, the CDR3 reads TGTGCCAGCAGTTGGGGGACTAGCACAGATACGCAGTATTTT.

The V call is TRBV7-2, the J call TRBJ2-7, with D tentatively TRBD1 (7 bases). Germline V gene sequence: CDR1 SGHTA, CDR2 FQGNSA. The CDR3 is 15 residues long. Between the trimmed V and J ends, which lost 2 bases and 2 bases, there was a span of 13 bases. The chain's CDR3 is CASSLRGGGAYEQYF. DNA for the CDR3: TGTGCCAGCAGCTTACGAGGAGGGGGCGCCTACGAGCAGTACTTC. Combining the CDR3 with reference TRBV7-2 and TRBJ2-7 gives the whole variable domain GAGVSQSPSNKVTEKGKDVELRCDPISGHTALYWYRQSLGQGLEFLIYFQGNSAPDKSGLPSDRFSAERTGGSVSTLTIQRTQQEDSAVYLCASSLRGGGAYEQYFGPGTRLTVT.

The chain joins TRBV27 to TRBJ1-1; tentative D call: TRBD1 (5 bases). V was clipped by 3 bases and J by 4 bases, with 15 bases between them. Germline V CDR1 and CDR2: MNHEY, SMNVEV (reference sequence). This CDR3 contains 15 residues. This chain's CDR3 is CASSFQAGMSTEAFF. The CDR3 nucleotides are TGTGCCAGCAGTTTTCAGGCAGGGATGAGCACTGAAGCTTTCTTT.

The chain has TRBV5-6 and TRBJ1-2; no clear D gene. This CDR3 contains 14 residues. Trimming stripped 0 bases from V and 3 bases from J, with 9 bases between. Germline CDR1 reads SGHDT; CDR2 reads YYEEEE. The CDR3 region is CASSLVQQDYGYTF. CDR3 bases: TGTGCCAGCAGCTTGGTCCAGCAAGACTATGGCTACACCTTC.